This passage covers 32 T cell receptor beta chains from one sample sequenced in a study of post-analysis software for immune sequencing data. Findings and limits, study-wide: Higher frequency in patients than in controls was seen for about five TRBV segments, with TRBV5-6, TRBV5-1 and TRBV20-1 among them.

Libraries were made from TCR beta cDNA, and they carried unique molecular identifiers. MiXCR, run by TCRdb on the PCR reads, gives a single entry per CDR3 protein. This sample yields about 570,000 distinct CDR3 sequences, of which less than 40% are seen a single time; 5% to 6% belongs to the top ten. No antigen has been assigned to these receptors. Material: blood. Receptors were obtained from a girl aged 2 to 17 with multiple sclerosis.

V gene TRBV7-3 combines with J gene TRBJ2-5; 9 nucleotides agree with TRBD2. The CDR3 has 16 amino acids. Germline CDR1 and CDR2: SGHTA and FQGTGA. Germline trimming cut 1 base from V and 0 bases from J; bases unmatched to any gene: 3. The CDR3 here is CASSLMGGGDQETQYF. The CDR3 DNA sequence: TGTGCCAGCAGCTTAATGGGCGGGGGGGACCAAGAGACCCAGTACTTC.

This clonotype is a singleton in its sample. The chain couples TRBV2 to TRBJ2-1, with D perhaps matching TRBD1 (6 bases). This CDR3 spans 12 amino acids. V gave up 11 bases and J gave up 4 bases, with 12 bases separating them. The germline CDR1 and CDR2 sequences are SNHLY and FYNNEI. The CDR3 DNA follows: TGTGCCCACAGGGCGAGGTACAATGAGCAGTTCTTC. This sequence encodes CAHRARYNEQFF.

This clonotype was observed a single time. The chain employs TRBV20-1 and TRBJ2-5; D uncertain. CDR1 is DFQATT, CDR2 SNEGSKA, per germline (reference sequence). CDR3 length equals 12 residues. Trimming took 0 bases from V and 11 from J, leaving 13 bases between them. As DNA, the CDR3 is TGCAGTGCTAGAGACGGATACAATGAGCAGTACTTC. Protein: CSARDGYNEQYF.

This clonotype was seen only a few times. V is TRBV7-3 and J is TRBJ1-2; D not certain. This CDR3 has 13 residues. The V end lost 5 bases, the J end lost 8 bases, and 15 bases lay between the germline ends. Per the germline V gene, CDR1 is SGHTA and CDR2 is FQGTGA. The chain's CDR3 is CASSPGPEEGYTF. CDR3 nucleotide sequence: TGTGCCAGCAGCCCCGGGCCAGAGGAGGGCTACACCTTC.

A few counts support this clonotype. This chain uses TRBV5-1 with TRBJ2-3; 7 bases fit TRBD2. The CDR3 covers 15 residues. V lost 1 base, J lost 4 bases, and 6 bases stayed unmatched. The germline V gene encodes CDR1 SGHRS and CDR2 YFSETQ. The CDR3 region has the DNA TGCGCCAGCAGCTTGCTAACTAGCGTGTCAGATACGCAGTATTTT. Protein product: CASSLLTSVSDTQYF.

The J gene is TRBJ2-1, the V gene TRBV5-1; TRBD1 agrees at 9 bases. The junction had 7 bases not matched to a gene; V was cut back by 3 bases and J by 9 bases. CDR3 length: 14 amino acids. Germline V CDR1 and CDR2: SGHRS, YFSETQ. The CDR3 DNA is TGCGCCAGCAGCTGGGGACAGGGTAATAGTGAGCAGTTCTTC. Translation: CASSWGQGNSEQFF. Full variable domain (rest looked up from reference TRBV5-1 and TRBJ2-1): KAGVTQTPRYLIKTRGQQVTLSCSPISGHRSVSWYQQTPGQGLQFLFEYFSETQRNKGNFPGRFSGRQFSNSRSEMNVSTLELGDSALYLCASSWGQGNSEQFFGPGTRLTVL.

The V and J genes are TRBV20-1 and TRBJ1-6; 9 bases fit TRBD1. CDR1 DFQATT and CDR2 SNEGSKA come from the germline V gene (reference sequence). J was trimmed by 6 bases and V by 5 bases; bases with no gene match: 2. The CDR3 length is 13 residues. The DNA for the CDR3 is TGCAGTGCTGACAGGGGGATTAATTCACCCCTCCACTTT. It is translated as CSADRGINSPLHF.

The rearrangement uses TRBV7-2 and TRBJ2-3; 10 nucleotides align to TRBD2. Germline-derived CDR1 and CDR2 are SGHTA and FQGNSA. J was trimmed by 4 bases and V by 1 base; bases with no gene match: 5. This CDR3 comprises 16 residues. The CDR3 loop is CASSLGLAGGSDTQYF. CDR3 nucleotide sequence: TGTGCCAGCAGCTTAGGTTTAGCGGGGGGCTCAGATACGCAGTATTTT.

This clonotype was seen more than once but under ten times. The V call is TRBV12-3 or TRBV12-4, the J call TRBJ1-1; TRBD1 matches at 8 bases. This CDR3 has 15 residues. The V segment lost 1 base and the J segment 3 bases; nucleotides outside the gene matches: 4. Here the CDR3 DNA reads TGTGCCAGCAGTTTAGTGACAGGGGCGGACACTGAAGCTTTCTTT. Translation gives CASSLVTGADTEAFF.

The chain uses TRBV5-1 and TRBJ2-7, with D possibly being TRBD1 or TRBD2 (5 bases each). Germline CDR1 is SGHRS and CDR2 is YFSETQ. The CDR3 loop spans 15 amino acids. With 2 bases removed from V and 3 bases from J, the gap between germline ends came to 15 bases. The DNA for the CDR3 is TGCGCCAGCAGCTTACATCCCGCAGGGAGCTACGAGCAGTACTTC. Its translation is CASSLHPAGSYEQYF.

This chain connects TRBV10-3 to TRBJ2-3; 7 positions agree with TRBD2. With V trimmed by 6 bases and J by 3 bases, 9 bases remained unmatched. The CDR3 totals 15 residues. The germline gives CDR1 ENHRY, CDR2 SYGVKD. The CDR3 reads CAIRDLTGGTDTQYF. The CDR3 DNA reads TGTGCCATCAGGGACCTAACGGGGGGAACAGATACGCAGTATTTT.

The V gene is TRBV3-1, the J gene TRBJ2-3, with D unresolved. Germline CDR1 is LGHDT and CDR2 is YNNKEL (reference sequence). The CDR3 has 16 amino acids. The germline V and J ends were trimmed by 4 bases and 5 bases, with 19 bases remaining between them. The CDR3 region is CASSLRPALVEDTQYF. The CDR3 nucleotides are TGTGCCAGCAGCCTGAGACCTGCTCTGGTGGAAGATACGCAGTATTTT.

This clonotype was observed many times. The V gene is TRBV12-3 or TRBV12-4, the J gene TRBJ2-7, with 12 nucleotides matching TRBD2. The length of the CDR3 is 14 residues. After removal of 7 bases from V and 5 bases from J, the junction contained 6 bases not matched to a gene. The CDR3 DNA reads as TGTGCCAGCACCGAGACTAGCGGGGGCAACGAGCAGTACTTC. It yields the protein CASTETSGGNEQYF.

With regard to this clonotype: At one boundary the junction diverges from the germline segment, which might be a read error. This chain joins TRBV12-3 or TRBV12-4 and TRBJ2-3; the match to TRBD1 covers 8 bases. The length of the CDR3 is 15 residues. In DNA form, the CDR3 reads TGTGCCGGCAGTGTAGGACAGGGAGGCACAGATACGCAGTATTTT. It specifies CAGSVGQGGTDTQYF.

The V gene is TRBV6-2 or TRBV6-3, the J gene TRBJ2-7; a possible D gene is TRBD1 (5 bases). CDR1 MNHEY and CDR2 SVGEGT come from the germline V gene. V shed 0 bases and J shed 1 base, with 13 bases lying between them. This CDR3 spans 16 amino acids. The CDR3 DNA is TGTGCCAGCAGTTACTCGTATCTGAGACAGTCCTACGAGCAGTACTTC. Encoded protein: CASSYSYLRQSYEQYF.

This clonotype is a singleton in its sample. V and J are TRBV3-1 and TRBJ2-7; D is undetermined. This CDR3 region has 14 residues. Germline V gives CDR1 LGHDT, CDR2 YNNKEL (reference sequence). Trimming cost V 2 bases and J 0 bases, with 8 bases left between them. The CDR3, as DNA: TGTGCCAGCAGCCAATTAGTAGGCTCCTACGAGCAGTACTTC. This sequence encodes CASSQLVGSYEQYF.

This clonotype was seen more than once but under ten times. The J gene is TRBJ2-1, the V gene TRBV7-3; D is unresolved. CDR1 and CDR2 (germline): SGHTA, FQGTGA. The CDR3 contains 13 residues. V lost 0 bases, J lost 6 bases, and 6 bases lay in between. This CDR3 reads CASSLTRPNEQFF. CDR3 DNA sequence: TGTGCCAGCAGCTTAACGAGGCCCAATGAGCAGTTCTTC.

This clonotype was counted many times. The chain joins TRBV20-1 to TRBJ2-7; the D is unclear. Trimming removed 5 bases at V and 0 bases at J, with 11 bases between. The CDR3 is 13 residues long. The germline V gene encodes CDR1 DFQATT and CDR2 SNEGSKA (reference sequence). Written as DNA, the CDR3 is TGCAGTGCTCATAGGACGAGCTCCTACGAGCAGTACTTC. Translating gives CSAHRTSSYEQYF.

This clonotype was observed a few times. As DNA, the CDR3 is TGCGCCAGCAGCTCCGGATGGGGCCTCTCCTACAATGAGCAGTTCTTC. This translates into CASSSGWGLSYNEQFF. This rearrangement joins TRBV5-1 to TRBJ2-1; weak D call: TRBD1 (5 bases). This CDR3 is 16 amino acids long. Germline V CDR1 and CDR2: SGHRS, YFSETQ. V was pared by 3 bases and J by 0 bases, with 13 bases between.

Concerning this clonotype: One base away lies a much larger clone, so this may be a sequencing read error. The chain combines TRBV15 with TRBJ2-5; 7 positions agree with TRBD1. TRBJ2-7 explains the end of the DNA better; the J call may be wrong. The CDR3 loop spans 13 amino acids. CDR1 and CDR2 (germline): LNHNV, YYDKDF (reference sequence). In nucleotides, the CDR3 is TGTGCCACCAGCAGAACAGGGGCCTACGAGCAGTACTTC. It translates to CATSRTGAYEQYF.

A word on this clonotype: The junction departs from germline at one end; a sequencing error may be responsible. The chain couples TRBV9 to TRBJ1-6; 7 bases match TRBD1. CDR3 length equals 16 residues. Per germline, CDR1 SGDLS and CDR2 YYNGEE. In nucleotides, the CDR3 is TGTGCCAGCAGCGCAGGACAGGACTCCTATAATTCGCCCCCCCACTTT. Translating it yields CASSAGQDSYNSPPHF.

The chain joins TRBV20-1 to TRBJ2-3; tentatively, D is TRBD1 (5 bases). V was clipped by 3 bases and J by 1 base, with 11 bases between them. Per germline, CDR1 DFQATT and CDR2 SNEGSKA (reference sequence). The CDR3 loop spans 14 amino acids. CDR3 DNA sequence: TGCAGTGCTAGTACTGGCAGGGGCACAGATACGCAGTATTTT. It is translated as CSASTGRGTDTQYF.

This clonotype has only a few counts. The chain couples TRBV5-8 to TRBJ1-5; a weak D match, TRBD1 (6 bases). Germline assignment: CDR1 SGHTS and CDR2 YDEGEE. This CDR3 has 17 residues. Trimming left V 2 bases short and J 1 base short, with 16 bases between. DNA of the CDR3: TGTGCCAGCAGCTTATCCAGGGGAGGTTGGAGCAATCAGCCCCAGCATTTT. The encoded protein is CASSLSRGGWSNQPQHF.

This clonotype was observed a handful of times. The chain combines TRBV12-3 or TRBV12-4 with TRBJ1-1; 8 bases map to TRBD1. With V trimmed by 6 bases and J by 5 bases, 8 bases remained unmatched. CDR3 length: 14 residues. The CDR3 DNA reads as TGTGCCAGCAGCCGTGGACAGGGTGAGACTGAAGCTTTCTTT. This sequence encodes CASSRGQGETEAFF.

This clonotype came up once. J is TRBJ2-7 and V is TRBV3-1; 15 bases agree with TRBD2. The CDR3 contains 20 residues. CDR1 and CDR2 from the germline V gene are LGHDT and YNNKEL (reference sequence). Losses at the gene ends were 1 base for V and 3 bases for J; bases not matched to a gene: 13. CDR3 DNA: TGTGCCAGCAGCCAAGGGAGGGGACTAGCGGGGGGAAAAACCATCTACGAGCAGTACTTC. It yields the protein CASSQGRGLAGGKTIYEQYF.

The CDR3: CASGPTLNYGYTF. The DNA for the CDR3 is TGTGCCAGCGGTCCCACTCTCAACTATGGCTACACCTTC. V is TRBV6-5 and J is TRBJ1-2; D call uncertain. The CDR3 has 13 amino acids. The V end lost 8 bases, the J end lost 2 bases, and 12 bases lay between the germline ends. Per the germline V gene, CDR1 is MNHEY and CDR2 is SVGAGI.

V gene TRBV6-1 combines with J gene TRBJ2-7; the D is unclear. Germline V gene data show CDR1 as MNHNS and CDR2 as SASEGT. The CDR3 is 14 residues long. Trimming left V 5 bases short and J 2 bases short, with 13 bases between. CDR3 loop: CASSPPPSAYEQYF. The CDR3 coding sequence is TGTGCCAGCAGTCCGCCACCTTCCGCCTACGAGCAGTACTTC.

This clonotype has a single count. The chain recombines TRBV5-1 with TRBJ1-1; 7 nucleotides agree with TRBD1. CDR1 SGHRS and CDR2 YFSETQ come from the germline V gene. The CDR3 covers 14 residues. V was clipped by 0 bases and J by 5 bases; unmatched bases: 4. The CDR3 coding sequence is TGCGCCAGCAGCTTGGATCAGGGGGGGACTGAAGCTTTCTTT. Its protein is CASSLDQGGTEAFF.

This clonotype was seen a few times. V gene TRBV29-1 combines with J gene TRBJ2-5; D not resolved. V was cut by 3 bases and J by 1 base, with 15 bases left in between. CDR1 is SQVTM, CDR2 ANQGSEA, per germline. This CDR3 region has 15 residues. The CDR3 region has the DNA TGCAGCGTTGATAAGAACCAGGAGCCCCAAGAGACCCAGTACTTC. As protein: CSVDKNQEPQETQYF.

This clonotype was counted only a few times. The gene calls are TRBV12-3 or TRBV12-4 and TRBJ2-3, with D possibly matching TRBD1 (5 bases). This CDR3 has 15 residues. With 2 bases removed from V and 6 bases from J, the gap between germline ends came to 15 bases. The CDR3, as DNA: TGTGCCAGCAGTTTACTAACAGGTCTCAGGGATACGCAGTATTTT. The encoded protein is CASSLLTGLRDTQYF.

This chain links TRBV7-2 with TRBJ2-3; D possibly corresponds to TRBD2 (5 bases). The CDR3 is 14 amino acids. Germline lookup yields CDR1 SGHTA and CDR2 FQGNSA. Deletions cut 5 bases from V and 6 bases from J, with 15 bases between. This CDR3 reads CASSPRGSVDTQYF. CDR3 sequence (DNA): TGTGCCAGCAGCCCCCGGGGTAGCGTGGATACGCAGTATTTT.

This clonotype showed up just a few times. J is TRBJ1-1 and V is TRBV12-3 or TRBV12-4; 9 nucleotides match TRBD1. This CDR3 comprises 15 residues. V was clipped by 6 bases and J by 5 bases; unmatched bases: 10. DNA for the CDR3: TGTGCCAGCAGCGTCTCGGGGACAGGGACGACTGAAGCTTTCTTT. Translation: CASSVSGTGTTEAFF.